The clone carrying this TCR beta chain was observed many times. This record comes from a study of T-cell reconstitution after alpha-beta-depleted transplantation in children. TCRbeta library construction was performed incorporating unique molecular identifiers. TCRdb re-called the PCR reads through MiXCR, storing one row per CDR3 protein. The table has 230,000 or so distinct CDR3 sequences, more than 7.5% seen once. This sequence originates from a human donor who donated a stem cell graft to a child with SCID. The source material was PBMCs from the stem cell graft donor, sampled from the stem cell graft.

CDR3 in amino acids: CASSRVVRGTEAFF. The CDR3 coding sequence is TGTGCCAGCAGTCGGGTTGTTCGGGGAACTGAAGCTTTCTTT. The chain uses TRBV6-5 and TRBJ1-1; D not resolved. Germline loops: CDR1 MNHEY, CDR2 SVGAGI. Trimming removed 5 bases from V and 5 bases from J, with 15 bases in between. The CDR3 spans 14 residues.